This entry features one TCR beta chain sequence. The target antigen is unknown. The entry originates in a study of cytomegalovirus exposure and HLA in healthy donors. Study-level points and caveats: Common viral pathogens (according to a later analysis) appeared linked to several of the most significant clusters.

Per germline, CDR1 GTSNPN and CDR2 SVGIG (reference sequence). Trimming took off 1 base at V and 6 bases at J, with 18 bases between the two ends. The CDR3 runs to 15 residues. 13 Jbeta primers and 60 Vbeta primers were used for the PCR. The authors' processing: In a later analysis, of roughly 73 million unique beta chains, about 12 million appeared in at least two donors. Assay used: immunoSEQ multiplex PCR; TCRdb lists only in-frame clones, some missing. That table is the source of V, J and clone size, and D and trimming were worked out from the DNA. The data show some 120,000 clones, roughly two thirds seen once. These donors, healthy bone marrow donors, were studied.

The source is a woman aged 30 to 39 in good health and CMV-seronegative. The sequencing sample was made of PBMCs. V gene TRBV30 combines with J gene TRBJ1-2; weak D call: TRBD1 (6 bases). CDR3 protein: CAWSAGGGTVNGYTF. CDR3 nucleotides: TGTGCCTGGAGTGCCGGGGGGGGCACGGTAAATGGCTACACCTTC.